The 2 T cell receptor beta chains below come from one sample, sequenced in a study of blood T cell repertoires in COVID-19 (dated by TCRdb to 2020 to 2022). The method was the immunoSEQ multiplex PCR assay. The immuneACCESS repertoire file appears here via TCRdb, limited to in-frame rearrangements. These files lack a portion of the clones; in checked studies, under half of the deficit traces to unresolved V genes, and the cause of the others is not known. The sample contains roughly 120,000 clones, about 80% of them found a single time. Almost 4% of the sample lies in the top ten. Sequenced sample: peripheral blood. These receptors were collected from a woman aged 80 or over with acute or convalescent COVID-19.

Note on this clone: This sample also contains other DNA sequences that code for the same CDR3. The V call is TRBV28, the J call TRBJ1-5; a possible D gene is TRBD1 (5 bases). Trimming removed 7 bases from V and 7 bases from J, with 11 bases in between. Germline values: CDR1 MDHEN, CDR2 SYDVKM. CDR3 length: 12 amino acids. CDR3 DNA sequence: TGTGCCAGCACCGCTGGGGGGCAGCCCCAGCATTTT. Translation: CASTAGGQPQHF.

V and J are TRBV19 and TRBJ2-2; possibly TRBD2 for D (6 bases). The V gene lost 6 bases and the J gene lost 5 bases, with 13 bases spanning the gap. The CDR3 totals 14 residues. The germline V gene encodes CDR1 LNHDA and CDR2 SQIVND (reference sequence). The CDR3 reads CASRPGVGTGELFF. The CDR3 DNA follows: TGTGCCAGTAGGCCGGGGGTGGGGACCGGGGAGCTGTTTTTT.